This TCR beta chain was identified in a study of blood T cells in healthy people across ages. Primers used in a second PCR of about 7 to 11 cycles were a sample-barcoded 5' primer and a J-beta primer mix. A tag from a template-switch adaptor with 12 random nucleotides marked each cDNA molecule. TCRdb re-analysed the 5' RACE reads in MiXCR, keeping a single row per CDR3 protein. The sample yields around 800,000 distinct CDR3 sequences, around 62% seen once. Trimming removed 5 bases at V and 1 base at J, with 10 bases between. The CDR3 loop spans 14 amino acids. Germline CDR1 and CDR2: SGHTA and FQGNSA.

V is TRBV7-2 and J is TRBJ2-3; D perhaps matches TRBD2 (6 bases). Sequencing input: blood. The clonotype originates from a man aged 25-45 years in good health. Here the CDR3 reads CASSRDLGTDTQYF. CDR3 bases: TGTGCCAGCAGCCGGGACTTAGGCACAGATACGCAGTATTTT.